This T cell receptor (beta chain) derives from a study of blood T cells in healthy people across ages. This clonotype was observed at least ten times. Its target is unknown. Study results and limitations: Long-lived and aged donors differed, with more naive CD4+ cells and higher diversity in the long-lived.

Researchers collected ten milliliters of peripheral blood from every single donor. Every sample gave at least 5.5 micrograms of total RNA when it was extracted. Sample-barcoded 5' priming and a J-beta primer mix drove a second PCR of roughly 7 to 11 cycles. A tag from a template-switch adaptor with 12 random nucleotides marked each cDNA molecule. TCRdb used MiXCR to reprocess the 5' RACE reads, holding one entry per CDR3 protein. The sample has 850,000 to 1,000,000 distinct CDR3 sequences; about 48% are singletons. There are 14 residues in the CDR3. V lost 0 bases and J 1 base, leaving 9 bases between the germline ends. The germline gives CDR1 DFQATT, CDR2 SNEGSKA (reference sequence).

The rearrangement joins TRBV20-1 to TRBJ1-1; D gene uncertain. The specimen sequenced was blood. The origin of this receptor is a man under 40 in good health. This chain's CDR3 is CSARDARANTEAFF. The CDR3, as DNA: TGCAGTGCTAGAGATGCTCGGGCGAACACTGAAGCTTTCTTT.